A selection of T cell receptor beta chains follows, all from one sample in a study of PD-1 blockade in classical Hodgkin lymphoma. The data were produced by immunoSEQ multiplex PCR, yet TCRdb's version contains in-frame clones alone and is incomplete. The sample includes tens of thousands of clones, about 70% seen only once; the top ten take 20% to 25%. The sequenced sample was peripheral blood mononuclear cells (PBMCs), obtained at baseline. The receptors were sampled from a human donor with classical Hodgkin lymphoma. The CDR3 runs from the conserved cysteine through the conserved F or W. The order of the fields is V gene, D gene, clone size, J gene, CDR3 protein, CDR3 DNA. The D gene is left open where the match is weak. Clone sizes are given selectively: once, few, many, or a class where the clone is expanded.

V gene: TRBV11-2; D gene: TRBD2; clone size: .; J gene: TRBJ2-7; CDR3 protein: CASSLTTSGISSYEQYF; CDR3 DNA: TGTGCCAGCAGCTTGACGACTAGCGGGATAAGTTCCTACGAGCAGTACTTC
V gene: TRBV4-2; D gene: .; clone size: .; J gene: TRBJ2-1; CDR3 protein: CASSPSGAGLHNEQFF; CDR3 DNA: TGTGCCAGCAGCCCCTCCGGAGCCGGGTTGCACAATGAGCAGTTCTTC
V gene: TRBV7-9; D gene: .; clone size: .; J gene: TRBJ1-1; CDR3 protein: CASSPDPVLNTEAFF; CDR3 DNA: TGTGCCAGCAGCCCAGACCCGGTGTTGAACACTGAAGCTTTCTTT
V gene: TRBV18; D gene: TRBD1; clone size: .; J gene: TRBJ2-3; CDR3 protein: CASSTTGQGADTQYF; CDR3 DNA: TGTGCCAGCTCCACCACGGGACAGGGGGCAGATACGCAGTATTTT
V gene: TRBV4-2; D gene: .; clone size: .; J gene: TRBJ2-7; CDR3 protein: CASSQNRDRSYEQYF; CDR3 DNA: TGTGCCAGCAGCCAAAACAGGGACCGCTCCTACGAGCAGTACTTC
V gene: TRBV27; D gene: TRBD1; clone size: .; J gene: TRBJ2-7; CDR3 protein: CASSLRTGQGYEQYF; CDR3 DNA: TGTGCCAGCAGTTTACGGACGGGACAGGGTTACGAGCAGTACTTC
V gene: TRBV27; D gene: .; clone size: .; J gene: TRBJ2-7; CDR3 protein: CASSLSMGQYEQYF; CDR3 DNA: TGTGCCAGCAGTTTATCCATGGGGCAGTACGAGCAGTACTTC
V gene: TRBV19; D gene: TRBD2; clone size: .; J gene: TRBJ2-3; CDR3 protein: CASTKGGGTDTQYF; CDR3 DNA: TGTGCCAGTACCAAGGGAGGGGGCACAGATACGCAGTATTTT
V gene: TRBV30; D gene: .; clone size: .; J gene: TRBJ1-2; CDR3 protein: CAWRGQEVPYGYTF; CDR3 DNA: TGTGCCTGGAGAGGGCAGGAGGTGCCCTATGGCTACACCTTC
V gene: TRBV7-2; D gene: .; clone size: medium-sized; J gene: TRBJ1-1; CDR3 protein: CASSFGREAFF; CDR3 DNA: TGTGCCAGCAGCTTCGGAAGAGAAGCTTTCTTT
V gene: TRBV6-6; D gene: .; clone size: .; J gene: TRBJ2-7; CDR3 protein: CASSYGDNEQYF; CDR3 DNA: TGTGCCAGCAGTTACGGGGACAACGAGCAGTACTTC
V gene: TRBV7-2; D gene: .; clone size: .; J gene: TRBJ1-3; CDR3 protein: CASSLGGVSGNTIYF; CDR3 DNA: TGTGCCAGCAGCTTAGGCGGAGTCTCTGGAAACACCATATATTTT
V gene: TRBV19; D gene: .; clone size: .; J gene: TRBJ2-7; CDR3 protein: CASSIQGGTLSSYEQYF; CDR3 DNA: TGTGCCAGTAGTATACAGGGAGGGACATTGAGCTCCTACGAGCAGTACTTC
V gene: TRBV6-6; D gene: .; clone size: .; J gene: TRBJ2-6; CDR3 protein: CASSYSLGSGANVLTF; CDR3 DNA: TGTGCCAGCAGTTACTCCCTCGGATCTGGGGCCAACGTCCTGACTTTC
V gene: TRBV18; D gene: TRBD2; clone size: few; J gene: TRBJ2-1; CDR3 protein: CASSPLAVNNEQFF; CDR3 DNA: TGTGCCAGCTCACCTCTAGCGGTGAACAATGAGCAGTTCTTC
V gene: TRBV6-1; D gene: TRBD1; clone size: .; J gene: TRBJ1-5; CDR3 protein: CASSADRADQPQHF; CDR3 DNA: TGTGCCAGCAGTGCCGACAGGGCGGACCAGCCCCAGCATTTT
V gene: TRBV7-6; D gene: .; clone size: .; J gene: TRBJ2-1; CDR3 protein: CASSFPGGEQFF; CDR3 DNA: TGTGCCAGCAGCTTTCCCGGTGGTGAGCAGTTCTTC
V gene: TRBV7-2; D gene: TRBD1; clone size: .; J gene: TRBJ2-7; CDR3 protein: CASSLVWDRVYEQYF; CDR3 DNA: TGTGCCAGCAGCTTAGTATGGGACAGGGTTTACGAGCAGTACTTC
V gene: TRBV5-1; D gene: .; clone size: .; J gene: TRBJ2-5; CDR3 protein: CASSPGGGWETQYF; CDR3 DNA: TGCGCCAGCAGCCCCGGAGGAGGGTGGGAGACCCAGTACTTC
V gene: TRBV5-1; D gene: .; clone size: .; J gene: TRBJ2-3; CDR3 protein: CASSSRTAGGTDTQYF; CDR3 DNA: TGCGCCAGCAGCAGCCGGACAGCGGGCGGCACAGATACGCAGTATTTT
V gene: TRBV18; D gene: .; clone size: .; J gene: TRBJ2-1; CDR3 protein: CASSPGQTPNEQFF; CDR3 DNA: TGTGCCAGCTCACCGGGCCAAACCCCCAATGAGCAGTTCTTC
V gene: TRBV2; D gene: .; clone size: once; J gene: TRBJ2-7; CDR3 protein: CASSLGPFYEQYF; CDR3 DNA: TGTGCCAGCAGCCTTGGCCCTTTCTACGAGCAGTACTTC
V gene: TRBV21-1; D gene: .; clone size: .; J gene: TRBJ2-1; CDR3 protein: CASSKGRWGKNYNEQFF; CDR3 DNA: TGTGCCAGCAGCAAAGGTCGGTGGGGCAAGAACTACAATGAGCAGTTCTTC
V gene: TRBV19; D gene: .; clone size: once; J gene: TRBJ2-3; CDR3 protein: CASSIRTTDTQYF; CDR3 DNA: TGTGCCAGTAGTATAAGGACCACAGATACGCAGTATTTT